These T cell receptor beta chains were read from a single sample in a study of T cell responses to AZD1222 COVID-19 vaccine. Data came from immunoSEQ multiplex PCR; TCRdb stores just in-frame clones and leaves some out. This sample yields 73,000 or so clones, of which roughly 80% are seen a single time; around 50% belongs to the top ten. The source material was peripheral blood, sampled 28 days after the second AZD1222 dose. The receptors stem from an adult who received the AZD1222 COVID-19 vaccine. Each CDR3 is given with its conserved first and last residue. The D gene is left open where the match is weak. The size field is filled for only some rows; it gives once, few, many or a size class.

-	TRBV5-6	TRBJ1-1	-	CASTMAGANTEAFF	TGTGCCAGCACCATGGCCGGTGCGAACACTGAAGCTTTCTTT
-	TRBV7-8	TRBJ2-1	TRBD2	CASSLGYSGSRLAGYNEQFF	TGTGCCAGCAGCTTAGGTTATAGTGGGAGCAGACTAGCGGGTTACAATGAGCAGTTCTTC
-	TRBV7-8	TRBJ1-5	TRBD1	CASSPDRVRGNQPQHF	TGTGCCAGCAGCCCCGACAGGGTTCGTGGCAATCAGCCCCAGCATTTT
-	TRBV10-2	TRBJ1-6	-	CASGASDSPLHF	TGCGCCAGCGGGGCATCCGATTCACCCCTCCACTTT
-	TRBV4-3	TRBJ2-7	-	CASSQDRDSSYEQYF	TGCGCCAGCAGCCAAGATCGGGATAGCTCCTACGAGCAGTACTTC
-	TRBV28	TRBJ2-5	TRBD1	CASSLTGGFQETQYF	TGTGCCAGCAGTTTGACAGGGGGGTTCCAAGAGACCCAGTACTTC
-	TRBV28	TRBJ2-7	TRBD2	CASSSDSGGRSYEQYF	TGCGCCAGCAGCTCAGATAGCGGGGGCCGCTCCTACGAGCAGTACTTC
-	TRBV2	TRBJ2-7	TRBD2	CASSEGLGGRSYEQYF	TGTGCCAGCAGTGAAGGCCTCGGCGGGAGATCCTACGAGCAGTACTTC
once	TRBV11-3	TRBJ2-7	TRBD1	CASSPGTDDTEQYF	TGTGCCAGCAGCCCTGGGACAGACGATACGGAGCAGTACTTC
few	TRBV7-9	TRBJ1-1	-	CASSSTPMTEAFF	TGTGCCAGCAGCTCCACGCCTATGACTGAAGCTTTCTTT
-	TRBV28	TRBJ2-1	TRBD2	CASSVAGGSFNEQFF	TGTGCCAGCAGTGTAGCGGGAGGGAGTTTCAATGAGCAGTTCTTC
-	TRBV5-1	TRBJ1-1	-	CASSQDLGTEAFF	TGCGCCAGCAGCCAGGACCTGGGAACTGAAGCTTTCTTT
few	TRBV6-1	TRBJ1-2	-	CASSEVLQGSYGYTF	TGTGCCAGCAGTGAAGTCTTACAGGGATCCTATGGCTACACCTTC
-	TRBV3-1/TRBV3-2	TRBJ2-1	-	CASRPAGRISYNEQFF	TGTGCCAGCAGACCCGCAGGGAGGATATCCTACAATGAGCAGTTCTTC
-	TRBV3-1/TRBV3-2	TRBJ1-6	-	CASSQSPLHF	TGTGCCAGCAGCCAGTCACCCCTCCACTTT
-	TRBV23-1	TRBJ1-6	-	CALGDSPLHF	TGCGCCCTCGGAGATTCACCCCTCCACTTT
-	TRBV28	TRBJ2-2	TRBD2	CASTPGLAVTGELFF	TGTGCCAGCACCCCGGGACTAGCTGTCACCGGGGAGCTGTTTTTT
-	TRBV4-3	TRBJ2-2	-	CASSQPRDRANTGELFF	TGCGCCAGCAGCCAGCCGAGAGACAGAGCGAACACCGGGGAGCTGTTTTTT
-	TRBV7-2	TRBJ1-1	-	CASSLTDSKAFF	TGTGCCAGCAGCTTAACGGACAGTAAAGCTTTCTTT
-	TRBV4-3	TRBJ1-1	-	CASSQVIGGTEAFF	TGCGCCAGCAGCCAAGTTATAGGGGGCACTGAAGCTTTCTTT
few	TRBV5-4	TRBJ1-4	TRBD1	CASSFNTGGAANEKLFF	TGTGCCAGCAGCTTCAATACAGGGGGCGCGGCTAATGAAAAACTGTTTTTT
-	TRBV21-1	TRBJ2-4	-	CASSKGGTPEAIAKNIQYF	TGTGCCAGCAGCAAAGGGGGCACACCAGAGGCGATAGCCAAAAACATTCAGTACTTC
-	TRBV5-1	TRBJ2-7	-	CASSLVTGSAYEQYF	TGCGCCAGCAGCTTGGTAACAGGGTCGGCCTACGAGCAGTACTTC
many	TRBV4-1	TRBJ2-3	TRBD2	CASRAQAGGSTDTQYF	TGCGCCAGCAGAGCCCAAGCGGGGGGGAGCACAGATACGCAGTATTTT
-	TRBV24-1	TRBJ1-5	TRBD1	CATSEWDSNQPQHF	TGTGCCACCAGTGAATGGGACAGTAATCAGCCCCAGCATTTT
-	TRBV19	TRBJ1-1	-	CASSFAGAGSTEAFF	TGTGCCAGTAGTTTCGCAGGGGCGGGAAGCACTGAAGCTTTCTTT
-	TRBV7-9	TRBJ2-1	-	CASSQGANEQFF	TGTGCCAGCAGCCAAGGGGCCAATGAGCAGTTCTTC
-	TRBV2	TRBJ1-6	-	CASSGATLLTVPLHF	TGTGCCAGCAGTGGAGCGACTTTATTAACCGTACCCCTCCACTTT
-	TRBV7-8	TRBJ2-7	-	CASSRGHDEQYF	TGTGCCAGCAGCCGGGGACACGACGAGCAGTACTTC
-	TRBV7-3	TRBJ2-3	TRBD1	CASSLIGTGADTQYF	TGTGCCAGCAGCTTAATCGGGACAGGCGCAGATACGCAGTATTTT
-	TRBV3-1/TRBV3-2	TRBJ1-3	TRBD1	CASSRQGSGNTIYF	TGTGCCAGCAGTCGACAGGGAAGTGGAAACACCATATATTTT
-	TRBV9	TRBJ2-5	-	CASSVESQGRETQYF	TGTGCCAGCAGCGTAGAGTCACAGGGAAGAGAGACCCAGTACTTC
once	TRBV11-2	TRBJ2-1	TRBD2	CASSLGGGLAGINEQFF	TGTGCCAGCAGCTTAGGTGGAGGGCTAGCGGGTATCAATGAGCAGTTCTTC
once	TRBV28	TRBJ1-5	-	CASSFVLTGEWNQPQHF	TGTGCCAGCAGCTTTGTGCTTACAGGAGAGTGGAATCAGCCCCAGCATTTT
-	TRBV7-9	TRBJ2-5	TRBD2	CASSFGTSGGETQYF	TGTGCCAGCAGCTTCGGGACTAGCGGAGGGGAGACCCAGTACTTC
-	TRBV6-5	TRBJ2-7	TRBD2	CASSYGIAGGDEQYF	TGTGCCAGCAGTTACGGGATAGCGGGAGGTGACGAGCAGTACTTC
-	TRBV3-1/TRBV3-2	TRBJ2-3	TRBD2	CASSQGLAGGGTDTQYF	TGTGCCAGCAGCCAGGGCCTAGCGGGGGGGGGTACAGATACGCAGTATTTT
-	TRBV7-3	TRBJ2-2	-	CASSGTLTGELFF	TGTGCCAGCAGCGGGACACTCACCGGGGAGCTGTTTTTT
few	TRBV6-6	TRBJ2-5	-	CASRFQETQYF	TGTGCCAGCAGGTTCCAAGAGACCCAGTACTTC
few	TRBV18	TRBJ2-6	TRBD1	CASSLAGGPGGANVLTF	TGTGCCAGCTCGCTAGCAGGGGGTCCCGGGGGGGCCAACGTCCTGACTTTC
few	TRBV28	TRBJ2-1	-	CASSLSGVYNEQFF	TGTGCCAGCAGTTTATCAGGGGTCTACAATGAGCAGTTCTTC
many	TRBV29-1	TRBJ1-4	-	CSVEDFTETNEKLFF	TGCAGCGTTGAGGACTTTACTGAGACTAATGAAAAACTGTTTTTT
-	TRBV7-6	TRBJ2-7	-	CASSPVVAEATVEQYF	TGTGCCAGCAGCCCAGTGGTTGCGGAGGCCACCGTCGAGCAGTACTTC
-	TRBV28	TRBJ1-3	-	CASSPRGSGNTIYF	TGTGCCAGCAGTCCGCGGGGCTCTGGAAACACCATATATTTT
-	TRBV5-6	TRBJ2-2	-	CASSLTRNTGELFF	TGTGCCAGCAGCTTGACTCGGAACACCGGGGAGCTGTTTTTT